This T cell receptor (beta chain) was profiled in a study of blood T cells in healthy people across ages. Study results and caveats: Correlation between TCR beta diversity and naive T cell percentage was strong.

As to this clonotype: Its antigen is unknown.

Russia was home to the donors, healthy Caucasian individuals aged about 6 to 90. Drawing of peripheral blood yielded ten milliliters from each donor. Alongside a J-beta primer mix, a sample-barcoded 5' primer served in a second PCR lasting roughly 7 to 11 cycles. Each cDNA molecule was tagged by a template-switch adaptor with 12 random nucleotides. Each CDR3 protein gets one entry after TCRdb re-called the 5' RACE reads with MiXCR. The table includes fewer than 1,000,000 distinct CDR3 sequences, about half detected once. This TCR was recovered from an elderly man in good health. Sequencing used blood.

CDR3 bases: TGTGCCATCAGTGCAGCTGCAGGGACCTACGAGCAGTACTTC. As protein: CAISAAAGTYEQYF. This chain links TRBV10-3 with TRBJ2-7; tentatively, D is TRBD1 (5 bases). The CDR3 consists of 14 residues. From germline, CDR1 is ENHRY and CDR2 SYGVKD. Trimming cost V 4 bases and J 2 bases, with 12 bases left between them.